These 17 T cell receptor beta chains were all obtained from the same sample, sequenced in a study of CD8 T cells in Susac syndrome. Reverse transcription of about 0.45 to 1 ug RNA used random hexamers. One entry per CDR3 protein results from TCRdb running MiXCR on the immunoSEQ multiplex PCR reads. There are roughly 190,000 distinct CDR3 sequences in the sample; almost 96% occur only once, and roughly 0.093% lies in the top ten. The specimen sequenced was CD4+ T cells from PBMCs. These receptors were obtained from a human donor with Susac syndrome.

V is TRBV29-1 and J is TRBJ1-1, with 8 bases that match TRBD1. The germline gives CDR1 SQVTM, CDR2 ANQGSEA. J was trimmed by 8 bases and V by 5 bases; bases with no gene match: 4. The CDR3 has 11 residues. The CDR3 coding sequence is TGCAGCGTTTCGGACAGGGTCGAAGCTTTCTTT. Residues: CSVSDRVEAFF.

The chain employs TRBV23-1 and TRBJ2-7; D uncertain. TRBV23-1 carries the ORF label, with uncertain function. The CDR3 loop spans 15 amino acids. Deletions cut 9 bases from V and 6 bases from J, with 24 bases between. This CDR3 reads CARSPGPGVLREQYF. As DNA, the CDR3 is TGCGCCAGATCGCCCGGGCCCGGAGTCTTGCGCGAGCAGTACTTC.

A single count supports this clonotype. This chain links TRBV30 with TRBJ1-1; D is unresolved. This CDR3 has 11 residues. V was trimmed by 5 bases and J by 4 bases, leaving 8 bases between them. Germline lookup yields CDR1 GTSNPN and CDR2 SVGIG (reference sequence). The CDR3 sequence is CAWAEITEAFF. The CDR3 DNA sequence: TGTGCCTGGGCGGAGATCACTGAAGCTTTCTTT.

V usage is TRBV20-1 and J usage is TRBJ1-2; D is possibly TRBD1 (6 bases). V lost 1 base to trimming and J lost 8 bases, with 14 bases between them. The length of the CDR3 is 13 residues. The germline gives CDR1 DFQATT, CDR2 SNEGSKA (reference sequence). CDR3 loop: CSARARGASGYTF. DNA for the CDR3: TGCAGTGCTAGAGCCAGGGGCGCGTCGGGCTACACCTTC.

J is TRBJ1-5 and V is TRBV19; 8 positions match TRBD1. CDR1 is LNHDA, CDR2 SQIVND, per germline (reference sequence). V shed 7 bases, J shed 1 base, and the junction held 12 bases outside the gene matches. The CDR3 is made up of 17 amino acids. CDR3 sequence reads: CASTSTSRGRSNQPQHF. The CDR3, as DNA: TGTGCCAGTACCTCCACATCCAGGGGGCGGAGCAATCAGCCCCAGCATTTT.

The chain has TRBV2 and TRBJ2-5, with D uncertain. CDR1 and CDR2 (germline): SNHLY, FYNNEI. CDR3 length: 14 amino acids. V was cut by 1 base and J by 1 base, with 7 bases left in between. DNA for the CDR3: TGTGCCAGCAGTGAAGGTTACGGCCAAGAGACCCAGTACTTC. Amino acids: CASSEGYGQETQYF.

This clonotype was observed once. V usage is TRBV28 and J usage is TRBJ1-2, with D tentatively TRBD1 (6 bases). The CDR3 consists of 14 residues. Between the trimmed V and J ends, which lost 5 bases and 4 bases, there was a span of 14 bases. The germline V gene encodes CDR1 MDHEN and CDR2 SYDVKM. CDR3 amino acids: CASSIPGQSYGYTF. For the CDR3, the DNA is TGTGCCAGCAGTATCCCTGGACAGAGCTATGGCTACACCTTC.

This sequence joins TRBV28 and TRBJ2-7; perhaps TRBD2 as D (6 bases). V dropped 6 bases and J dropped 2 bases, with 17 bases sitting between them. The CDR3 has 15 residues. The germline CDR1 and CDR2 sequences are MDHEN and SYDVKM. CDR3 in amino acids: CASSPGRGWAYEQYF. The CDR3 DNA sequence: TGTGCCAGCAGCCCGGGACGGGGGTGGGCCTACGAGCAGTACTTC.

The V gene is TRBV3-1, the J gene TRBJ1-6, with D unclear. Germline CDR1 LGHDT, CDR2 YNNKEL (reference sequence). There are 14 residues in the CDR3. V was pared by 1 base and J by 5 bases, with 6 bases between. In DNA form, the CDR3 reads TGTGCCAGCAGCCAAGTGGGGAATAATTCACCCCTCCACTTT. Translating gives CASSQVGNNSPLHF.

The chain couples TRBV4-1 to TRBJ2-4; D gene ambiguous. This CDR3 has 15 residues. The germline V gene has CDR1 MGHRA and CDR2 YSYEKL. Between the trimmed V and J ends, which lost 0 bases and 0 bases, there was a span of 6 bases. The CDR3: CASSQDTEAKNIQYF. CDR3 bases: TGCGCCAGCAGCCAAGACACGGAAGCCAAAAACATTCAGTACTTC.

This chain connects TRBV19 to TRBJ1-2; D remains unclear. The CDR3 length is 14 residues. V was clipped by 3 bases and J by 0 bases, with 8 bases between them. Germline lookup yields CDR1 LNHDA and CDR2 SQIVND (reference sequence). The CDR3 nucleotides read TGTGCCAGTAGTATTGGATGGGCTAACTATGGCTACACCTTC. It is translated as CASSIGWANYGYTF.

This sequence joins TRBV7-6 and TRBJ1-2, with TRBD1 as a possible D gene (5 bases). V was shortened by 4 bases and J by 4 bases, with 16 bases between the two germline ends. Germline CDR1 reads SGHVS; CDR2 reads FNYEAQ. The CDR3 is 15 amino acids. The CDR3 nucleotides read TGTGCCAGCAGCTCTCTTGGGCAGGGTTCCTATGGCTACACCTTC. It is translated as CASSSLGQGSYGYTF.

The chain links TRBV29-1 to TRBJ1-4; D perhaps matches TRBD1 (5 bases). V dropped 4 bases and J dropped 8 bases, with 11 bases sitting between them. CDR3 size: 12 residues. CDR1 is SQVTM and CDR2 is ANQGSEA in the germline V gene. Here the CDR3 DNA reads TGCAGCGTTGGGCAGGGCGACGAAAAACTGTTTTTT. Translation: CSVGQGDEKLFF.

The chain carries TRBV3-1 and TRBJ2-2; D not certain. Per the germline V gene, CDR1 is LGHDT and CDR2 is YNNKEL (reference sequence). The CDR3 loop spans 15 amino acids. V was cut by 1 base and J by 3 bases, with 9 bases left in between. CDR3 in amino acids: CASSQASYDTGELFF. The CDR3 bases are TGTGCCAGCAGCCAAGCGAGTTACGACACCGGGGAGCTGTTTTTT.

The chain couples TRBV6-2 or TRBV6-3 to TRBJ2-1; TRBD1 might be the D (6 bases). Germline V gene lookup returns CDR1 MNHEY and CDR2 SVGEGT. Trimming took 0 bases from V and 6 from J, leaving 9 bases between them. The CDR3 has 14 amino acids. CDR3 loop: CASSYSTGSNEQFF. The CDR3 nucleotides are TGTGCCAGCAGTTACTCAACAGGGTCCAATGAGCAGTTCTTC.

V and J are TRBV3-1 and TRBJ1-1; D uncertain. V gave up 3 bases and J gave up 1 base, with 6 bases separating them. The CDR3 has 13 residues. Germline V gives CDR1 LGHDT, CDR2 YNNKEL (reference sequence). CDR3 bases: TGTGCCAGCAGCCAGTCCAGGAACACTGAAGCTTTCTTT. Encoded protein: CASSQSRNTEAFF.

The rearrangement joins TRBV4-3 to TRBJ1-1, with TRBD1 as a possible D gene (5 bases). CDR3 length: 16 residues. V lost 0 bases and J 6 bases, leaving 17 bases between the germline ends. In germline, CDR1 is LGHNA, CDR2 YSLEER. The CDR3 sequence is CASSQDLGQSVAEAFF. In nucleotides, the CDR3 is TGCGCCAGCAGCCAAGATTTGGGGCAGTCGGTAGCTGAAGCTTTCTTT.